This passage covers 9 T cell receptor beta chains from one sample sequenced in a study of T cell responses to AZD1222 COVID-19 vaccine. TCRdb keeps only in-frame clones here, not all; method: immunoSEQ multiplex PCR. The table shows 100,000 or so clones, with about 85% occurring only once. The starting material was peripheral blood, obtained on day 0 of AZD1222 vaccination. These receptors were taken from an adult in good health.

The chain combines TRBV4-2 with TRBJ2-5; perhaps TRBD2 as D (7 bases). The germline V gene has CDR1 LGHNA and CDR2 YNFKEQ. This CDR3 has 16 amino acids. Trimming removed 1 base from V and 4 bases from J, with 16 bases in between. The CDR3 DNA follows: TGTGCCAGCAGCCAAGCCCCTGGGGGGGGCCGAGAGACCCAGTACTTC. This codes for CASSQAPGGGRETQYF.

The chain has TRBV30 and TRBJ2-3; possibly TRBD2 for D (6 bases). V shed 8 bases and J shed 5 bases, with 17 bases lying between them. Germline V gene lookup returns CDR1 GTSNPN and CDR2 SVGIG (reference sequence). This CDR3 is built from 13 residues. CDR3 coding DNA: TGTGCCCAGGGAAGGCGGGAAAAAGATACGCAGTATTTT. It yields the protein CAQGRREKDTQYF.

V is TRBV4-3 and J is TRBJ1-2; D is perhaps TRBD1 (6 bases). Germline-derived CDR1 and CDR2 are LGHNA and YSLEER. The CDR3 is made up of 13 amino acids. V lost 4 bases, J lost 5 bases, and 11 bases lay in between. The CDR3: CASSLNRDYGYTF. The CDR3 DNA reads as TGCGCCAGCAGCCTGAACAGGGATTATGGCTACACCTTC.

The chain combines TRBV14 with TRBJ1-2; D is uncertain. This CDR3 contains 15 residues. From germline, CDR1 is SGHDN and CDR2 FVKESK. V lost 2 bases and J 6 bases, leaving 16 bases between the germline ends. The CDR3 loop reads CASSQKNPLWDGYTF. The CDR3 bases are TGTGCCAGCAGCCAAAAAAACCCGCTGTGGGATGGCTACACCTTC.

This chain links TRBV19 with TRBJ1-2, with D perhaps matching TRBD1 (5 bases). Trimming shortened V by 1 base and J by 8 bases, and 11 bases separated the two germline ends. Germline V gives CDR1 LNHDA, CDR2 SQIVND (reference sequence). The CDR3 is made up of 13 amino acids. CDR3 amino acids: CASSIGGFAGYTF. In DNA, the CDR3 is TGTGCCAGTAGTATAGGGGGGTTTGCCGGCTACACCTTC.

The rearrangement links TRBV10-1 to TRBJ2-7; unclear D gene. Trimming pared 11 bases from V and 5 bases from J, leaving 4 bases between. CDR1 WNHNN and CDR2 SYGVQD come from the germline V gene (reference sequence). This CDR3 comprises 8 residues. The CDR3 region is CAYDEQYV. DNA of the CDR3: TGCGCCTACGACGAGCAGTACGTC.

The CDR3 loop reads CASSLRSGGANSVYGYTF. The CDR3, as DNA: TGTGCCAGCAGCTTGCGTTCGGGGGGCGCGAATTCCGTCTATGGCTACACCTTC. The chain carries TRBV5-5 and TRBJ1-2; D is perhaps TRBD1 (6 bases). The CDR3 contains 18 residues. V lost 1 base and J 4 bases, leaving 23 bases between the germline ends. In germline, CDR1 is SGHKS, CDR2 YYEKEE (reference sequence).

This clone was found once. The chain joins TRBV27 to TRBJ1-6; 8 nucleotides match TRBD1. The CDR3 consists of 20 residues. V lost 5 bases to trimming and J lost 0 bases; unmatched junction nucleotides: 15. Germline lookup yields CDR1 MNHEY and CDR2 SMNVEV (reference sequence). This CDR3 reads CASSLIPPGQGDSYNSPLHF. DNA of the CDR3: TGTGCCAGCAGTCTTATTCCACCTGGACAGGGAGACTCCTATAATTCACCCCTCCACTTT.

V and J are TRBV25-1 and TRBJ1-2, with D possibly matching TRBD1 (6 bases). The ends were cut back, 4 bases at V and 4 bases at J, with 10 bases in the middle. This CDR3 comprises 13 residues. The germline gives CDR1 MGHDK, CDR2 SYGVNS. The CDR3 DNA reads as TGTGCCAGCAGTGCCGGGGGCCCCTATGGCTACACCTTC. This translates into CASSAGGPYGYTF.